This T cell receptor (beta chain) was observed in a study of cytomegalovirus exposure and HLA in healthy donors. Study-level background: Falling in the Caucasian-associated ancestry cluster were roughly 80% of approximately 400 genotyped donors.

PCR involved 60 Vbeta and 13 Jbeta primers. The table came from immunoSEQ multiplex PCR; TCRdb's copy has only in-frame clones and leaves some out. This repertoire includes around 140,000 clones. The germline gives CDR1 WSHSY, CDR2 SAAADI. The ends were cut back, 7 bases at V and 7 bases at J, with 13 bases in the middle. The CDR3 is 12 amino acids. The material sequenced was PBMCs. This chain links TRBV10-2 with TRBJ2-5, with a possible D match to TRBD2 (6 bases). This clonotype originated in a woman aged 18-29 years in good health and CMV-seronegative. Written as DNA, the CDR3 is TGCGCCAGCACTGACCTCGGGGGGACCCAGTACTTC. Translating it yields CASTDLGGTQYF.